This is a list of T cell receptor beta chains from one sample in a study of T cells in Graves' hyperthyroidism and ophthalmopathy. TCRdb itself ran the multiplex PCR reads through MiXCR, one entry per CDR3 protein. The sample consists of a few hundred thousand distinct CDR3 sequences, 15% to 18% of them appearing once. Material for sequencing was blood. These receptors were taken from a woman aged 30 to 39 with Graves' hyperthyroidism. Each CDR3 is given with its conserved first and last residue. The order of the fields is V gene, J gene, clone size, D gene, CDR3 DNA, CDR3 protein. D genes are given only for firm matches. Part of the rows lack a size; the others show once, few, many or a class for expanded clones.

V: TRBV7-2
J: TRBJ2-7
size: many
D: TRBD2
DNA: TGTGCCAGCAGCTTGGCTAGCGGGAGGACTCACGAGCAGTACTTC
CDR3: CASSLASGRTHEQYF

V: TRBV20-1
J: TRBJ2-5
size: once
D: NA
DNA: TGCAGTGCTAGTTGGGCGGAGAGGCAAGAGACCCAGTACTTC
CDR3: CSASWAERQETQYF

V: TRBV5-1
J: TRBJ2-2
size: few
D: TRBD2
DNA: TGCGCCAGCAGCACTGGACTAGCGGGTGGCGGGGAGCTGTTTTTT
CDR3: CASSTGLAGGGELFF

V: TRBV18
J: TRBJ2-1
size: many
D: NA
DNA: TGTGCCAGCTCACCAATTGCGAACAATGAGCAGTTCTTC
CDR3: CASSPIANNEQFF

V: TRBV9
J: TRBJ2-7
size: many
D: TRBD2
DNA: TGTGCCAGCAGCGGGACTAGCGGGAGCTCCGAGCAGTACTTC
CDR3: CASSGTSGSSEQYF

V: TRBV24-1
J: TRBJ2-3
size: few
D: TRBD2
DNA: TGTGCCACCAGTGATCCGGGAGGGTCAGATACGCAGTATTTT
CDR3: CATSDPGGSDTQYF

V: TRBV15
J: TRBJ2-1
size: NA
D: NA
DNA: TGTGCCACCAGCAGAGGAAGGGCGTTCGATGAGCAGTTCTTC
CDR3: CATSRGRAFDEQFF

V: TRBV18
J: TRBJ2-7
size: NA
D: TRBD2
DNA: TGTGCCAGCTCACTCCAGACTAGCGAGTACGAGCAGTACTTC
CDR3: CASSLQTSEYEQYF

V: TRBV13
J: TRBJ1-1
size: few
D: TRBD1
DNA: TGTGCCAGCAGCGCCACAGGGGACAACACTGAAGCTTTCTTT
CDR3: CASSATGDNTEAFF

V: TRBV28
J: TRBJ1-5
size: many
D: NA
DNA: TGTGCCAGCAGTTTAGGGGGGCGTAGGAATCAGCCCCAGCATTTT
CDR3: CASSLGGRRNQPQHF

V: TRBV20-1
J: TRBJ2-6
size: NA
D: NA
DNA: TGCAGTGCTAGAGAAACAGGGACCAACGTCCTGACTTTC
CDR3: CSARETGTNVLTF

V: TRBV3-1
J: TRBJ2-2
size: few
D: TRBD1
DNA: TGTGCCAGCAGCCAAGCTGAGACAGGGTTGGTTTCCGGGGAGCTGTTTTTT
CDR3: CASSQAETGLVSGELFF

V: TRBV11-1
J: TRBJ1-5
size: few
D: TRBD1
DNA: TGTGCCAGCAGCCCAGGTACCGGGACAGGAACAATCAATCAGCCCCAGCATTTT
CDR3: CASSPGTGTGTINQPQHF

V: TRBV2
J: TRBJ2-1
size: many
D: NA
DNA: TGTGCCAGCAGGGAAGGGATGTTCAATGAGCAGTTCTTC
CDR3: CASREGMFNEQFF

V: TRBV30
J: TRBJ2-1
size: many
D: TRBD2
DNA: TGTGCCTGGAGTGTTGCGCGGGAGTTGAGGAAGCAGTTCTTC
CDR3: CAWSVARELRKQFF

V: TRBV6-1
J: TRBJ2-1
size: many
D: TRBD2
DNA: TGTGCCACCCACGGACTAGCGGGAGGGGGGTCCTACAATGAGCAGTTCTTC
CDR3: CATHGLAGGGSYNEQFF

V: TRBV10-3
J: TRBJ2-1
size: NA
D: TRBD2
DNA: TGTGCCATCAGTGATTGGGGACTAGCGACCTACAATGAGCAGTTCTTC
CDR3: CAISDWGLATYNEQFF

V: TRBV24-1
J: TRBJ2-3
size: many
D: NA
DNA: TGTGCCACCAGTGATCCGAAACCCGGGAGAAGCACAGATACGCAGTATTTT
CDR3: CATSDPKPGRSTDTQYF

V: TRBV30
J: TRBJ1-5
size: many
D: NA
DNA: TGTGCCTGGAGCGTCAGCCATGGTTATCAGCCCCAGCATTTT
CDR3: CAWSVSHGYQPQHF

V: TRBV24-1
J: TRBJ2-5
size: NA
D: TRBD2
DNA: TGTGCCACCAGTCCGTCTGGCGGGAGGTACCAAGAGACCCAGTACTTC
CDR3: CATSPSGGRYQETQYF

V: TRBV20-1
J: TRBJ2-2
size: many
D: NA
DNA: TGCAGTGCAACTCCACAGGACACCGGGGAGCTGTTTTTT
CDR3: CSATPQDTGELFF

V: TRBV28
J: TRBJ1-2
size: few
D: NA
DNA: TGTGCCAGCAGTGCAGGGGTGGGTGACTATGGCTACACCTTC
CDR3: CASSAGVGDYGYTF

V: TRBV30
J: TRBJ1-1
size: NA
D: NA
DNA: TGTGCTGCCATGACACAGGGATGGGACACTGAAGCTTTCTTT
CDR3: CAAMTQGWDTEAFF